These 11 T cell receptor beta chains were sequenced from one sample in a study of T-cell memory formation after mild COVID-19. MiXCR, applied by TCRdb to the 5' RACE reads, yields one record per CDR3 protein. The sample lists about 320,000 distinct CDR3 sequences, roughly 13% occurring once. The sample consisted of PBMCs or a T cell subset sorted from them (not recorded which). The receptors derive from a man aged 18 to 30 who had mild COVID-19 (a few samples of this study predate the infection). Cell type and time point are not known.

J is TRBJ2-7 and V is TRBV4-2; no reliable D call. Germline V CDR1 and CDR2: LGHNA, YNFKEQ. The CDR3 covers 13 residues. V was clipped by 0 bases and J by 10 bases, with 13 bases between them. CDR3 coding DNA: TGTGCCAGCAGCCAAGAGATTGGGGTGAGTCAGTACTTC. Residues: CASSQEIGVSQYF.

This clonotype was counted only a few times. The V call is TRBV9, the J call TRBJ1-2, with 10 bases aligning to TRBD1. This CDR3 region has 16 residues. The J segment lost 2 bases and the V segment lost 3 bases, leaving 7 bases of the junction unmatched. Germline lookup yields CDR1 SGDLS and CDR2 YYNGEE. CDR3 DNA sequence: TGTGCCAGCAGCGCTGGGACGGGACAGGGGAACTATGGCTACACCTTC. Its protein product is CASSAGTGQGNYGYTF. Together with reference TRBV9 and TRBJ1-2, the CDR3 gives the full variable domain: DSGVTQTPKHLITATGQRVTLRCSPRSGDLSVYWYQQSLDQGLQFLIQYYNGEERAKGNILERFSAQQFPDLHSELNLSSLELGDSALYFCASSAGTGQGNYGYTFGSGTRLTVV.

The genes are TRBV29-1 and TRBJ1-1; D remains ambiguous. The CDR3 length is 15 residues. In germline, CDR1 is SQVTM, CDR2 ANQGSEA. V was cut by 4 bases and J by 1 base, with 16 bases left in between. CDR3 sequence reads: CSVVGLPDTNTEAFF. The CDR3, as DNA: TGCAGCGTTGTTGGTCTTCCAGATACGAACACTGAAGCTTTCTTT. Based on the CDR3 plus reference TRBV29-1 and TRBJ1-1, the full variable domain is SAVISQKPSRDICQRGTSLTIQCQVDSQVTMMFWYRQQPGQSLTLIATANQGSEATYESGFVIDKFPISRPNLTFSTLTVSNMSPEDSSIYLCSVVGLPDTNTEAFFGQGTRLTVV.

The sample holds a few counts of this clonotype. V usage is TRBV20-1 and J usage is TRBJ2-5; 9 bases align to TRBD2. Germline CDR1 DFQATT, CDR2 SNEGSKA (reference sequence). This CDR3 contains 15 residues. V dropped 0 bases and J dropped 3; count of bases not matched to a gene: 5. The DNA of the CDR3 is TGCAGTGCTAGAGATCCCGTAGCGGGGGAAGAGACCCAGTACTTC. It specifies CSARDPVAGEETQYF.

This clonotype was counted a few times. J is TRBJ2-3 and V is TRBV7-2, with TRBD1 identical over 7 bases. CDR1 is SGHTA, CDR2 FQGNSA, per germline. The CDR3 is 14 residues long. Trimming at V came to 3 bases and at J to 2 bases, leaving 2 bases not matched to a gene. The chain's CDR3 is CASSLGQLTDTQYF. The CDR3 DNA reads TGTGCCAGCAGCTTGGGACAGCTCACAGATACGCAGTATTTT.

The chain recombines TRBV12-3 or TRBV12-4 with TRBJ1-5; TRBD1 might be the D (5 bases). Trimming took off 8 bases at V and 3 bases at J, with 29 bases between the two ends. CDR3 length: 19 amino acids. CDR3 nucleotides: TGTGCCAGCTCCCTGTCCGCCACGGGTTCGGGGGGGATCAATCAGCCCCAGCATTTT. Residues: CASSLSATGSGGINQPQHF.

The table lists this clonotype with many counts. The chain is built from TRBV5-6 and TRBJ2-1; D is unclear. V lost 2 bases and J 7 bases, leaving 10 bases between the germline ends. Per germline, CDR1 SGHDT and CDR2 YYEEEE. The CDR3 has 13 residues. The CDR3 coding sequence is TGTGCCAGCAGCTTTCGCCATGGAAATGAGCAGTTCTTC. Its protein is CASSFRHGNEQFF.

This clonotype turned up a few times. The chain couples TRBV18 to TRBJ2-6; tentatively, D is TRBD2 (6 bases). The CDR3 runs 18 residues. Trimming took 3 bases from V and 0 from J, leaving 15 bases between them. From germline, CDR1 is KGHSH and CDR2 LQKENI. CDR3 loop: CASSPIGGPNSGANVLTF. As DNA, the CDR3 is TGTGCCAGCTCACCGATCGGGGGTCCTAACTCTGGGGCCAACGTCCTGACTTTC.

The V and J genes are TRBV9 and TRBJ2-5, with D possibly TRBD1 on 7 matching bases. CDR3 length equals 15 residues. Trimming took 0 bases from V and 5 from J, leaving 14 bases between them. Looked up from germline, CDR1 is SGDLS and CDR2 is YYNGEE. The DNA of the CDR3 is TGTGCCAGCAGCGTAGCGGCAGGGGGGAGCGAGACCCAGTACTTC. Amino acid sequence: CASSVAAGGSETQYF.

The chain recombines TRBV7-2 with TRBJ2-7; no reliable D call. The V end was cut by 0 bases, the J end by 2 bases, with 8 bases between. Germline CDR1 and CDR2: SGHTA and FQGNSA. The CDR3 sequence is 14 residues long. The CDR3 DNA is TGTGCCAGCAGCTTAGCGCTTGTAACCTACGAGCAGTACTTC. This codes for CASSLALVTYEQYF.

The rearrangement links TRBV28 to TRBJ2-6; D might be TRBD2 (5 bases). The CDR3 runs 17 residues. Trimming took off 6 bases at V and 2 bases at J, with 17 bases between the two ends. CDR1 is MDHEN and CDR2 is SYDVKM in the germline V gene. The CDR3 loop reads CASRTPRYGTGANVLTF. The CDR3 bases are TGTGCCAGCAGAACCCCCCGGTACGGGACTGGGGCCAACGTCCTGACTTTC.